Sequencing of this T cell receptor beta chain was carried out in a study of regulatory T cells in long-lasting Graves disease. Regarding time point: newly diagnosed GD, antithyroid drugs for less than 3 months. The TCR library was made from RNA extracted from PBMCs. Per germline, CDR1 SEHNR and CDR2 FQNEAQ (reference sequence). The CDR3 is 14 amino acids. As regards this clonotype: A much larger clone sits a single nucleotide away, making a read error possible.

Arm-PCR with iRepertoire HTBI primers amplified the CDR3 regions for these TCR beta libraries. TCRdb passed the multiplex PCR reads through MiXCR, listing each CDR3 protein once. The table includes 390,000 or so distinct CDR3 sequences, approximately 12% detected once. These data also formed part of another study, on T cells in Graves' hyperthyroidism and ophthalmopathy.

The TCR originated in a woman younger than 30 with Graves disease. The sequencing used peripheral blood mononuclear cells (PBMCs), collected at new diagnosis, from a patient treated with antithyroid drugs. This sequence joins TRBV7-9 and TRBJ1-1; D remains ambiguous. The CDR3 DNA reads TGTGCCATCAGCTTCAGGACGGCGAACACTGAAGCTTTCTTT. Its protein is CAISFRTANTEAFF.